The 28 T cell receptor beta chains listed next were all sequenced from one sample in a study of cytomegalovirus exposure and HLA in healthy donors (dated by TCRdb to 2016 to 2017). Receptor amplification or capture employed the immunoSEQ multiplex PCR assay. The multiplex PCR relied on a mix of 60 forward primers for TCR Vbeta segments and 13 reverse primers for TCR Jbeta segments. TCRdb's version of the immuneACCESS table is confined to in-frame rearrangements and falls short of the full clone set. An unresolved V gene accounts for under half of the shortfall where checked; the remainder is of unknown origin. The sample has 65,000 to 85,000 clones on record, around 86% of them singletons. Of the sample, roughly 2% falls within the top ten clones. Sequencing used PBMCs. These receptors originate from a woman in her 30s in good health and CMV-seronegative.

This clone was detected only a few times. The chain couples TRBV9 to TRBJ2-5; 7 bases are shared with TRBD1. J lost 2 bases, V lost 3 bases, and 4 bases had no gene match. The CDR3 sequence is 14 residues long. Germline CDR1 and CDR2: SGDLS and YYNGEE. This chain's CDR3 is CASSGDSTQETQYF. CDR3 sequence (DNA): TGTGCCAGCAGCGGGGACAGCACTCAAGAGACCCAGTACTTC.

This clone was detected only a few times. Other DNA sequences from this sample encode an identical CDR3 as well. V is TRBV18 and J is TRBJ2-2; D call uncertain. Germline CDR1 and CDR2: KGHSH and LQKENI. The germline V and J ends were trimmed by 2 bases and 0 bases, with 4 bases remaining between them. The CDR3 sequence is 14 residues long. The CDR3 protein is CASSPTTNTGELFF. CDR3 nucleotides: TGTGCCAGCTCACCAACTACGAACACCGGGGAGCTGTTTTTT.

The rearrangement joins TRBV19 to TRBJ2-2; 7 bases map to TRBD1. CDR1 and CDR2 (germline): LNHDA, SQIVND (reference sequence). CDR3 length: 16 residues. V was pared by 5 bases and J by 6 bases, with 12 bases of the junction left unmatched. The DNA for the CDR3 is TGTGCCAGTAGTTTGGCGCACTACAGGGGTCCCGGGGAGCTGTTTTTT. Its protein is CASSLAHYRGPGELFF.

V is TRBV4-2 and J is TRBJ1-4; maybe TRBD1 (5 bases). The CDR3 totals 16 residues. Germline V CDR1 and CDR2: LGHNA, YNFKEQ. Trimming left V 3 bases short and J 4 bases short, with 15 bases between. The CDR3 DNA sequence: TGTGCCAGCAGCCACTTAACAGGCCAGGGTAATGAAAAACTGTTTTTT. This encodes CASSHLTGQGNEKLFF.

The CDR3 here is CASSLVSGGSYNEQFF. CDR3 bases: TGTGCCAGCAGCTTAGTTAGCGGGGGCTCCTACAATGAGCAGTTCTTC. This chain links TRBV7-6 with TRBJ2-1; 9 bases align to TRBD2. The CDR3 is made up of 16 amino acids. Germline loops: CDR1 SGHVS, CDR2 FNYEAQ. V shed 1 base and J 0 bases; nucleotides not matched to a gene: 1. The whole variable domain, filled in from reference TRBV7-6 and TRBJ2-1, reads GAGVSQSPRYKVTKRGQDVALRCDPISGHVSLYWYRQALGQGPEFLTYFNYEAQQDKSGLPNDRFSAERPEGSISTLTIQRTEQRDSAMYRCASSLVSGGSYNEQFFGPGTRLTVL.

The rearrangement links TRBV21-1 to TRBJ2-4; the D call TRBD1 from the table was never checked on the DNA. TRBV21-1 is recorded as a pseudogene. CDR3 length: 13 residues. The CDR3 reads CASSKCRGDIQYF. Written as DNA, the CDR3 is TGTGCCAGCAGCAAATGCAGGGGTGACATTCAGTACTTC.

The chain couples TRBV5-4 to TRBJ2-7; 11 nucleotides align to TRBD2. CDR3 length equals 16 residues. J lost 4 bases, V lost 0 bases, and 6 bases had no gene match. The germline V gene has CDR1 SGHNT and CDR2 YYREEE (reference sequence). The chain's CDR3 is CASSLELAGAGYEQYF. In DNA, the CDR3 is TGTGCCAGCAGCTTGGAACTAGCGGGAGCCGGGTACGAGCAGTACTTC. The entire variable domain, with the rest obtained from reference TRBV5-4 and TRBJ2-7, is as follows: ETGVTQSPTHLIKTRGQQVTLRCSSQSGHNTVSWYQQALGQGPQFIFQYYREEENGRGNFPPRFSGLQFPNYSSELNVNALELDDSALYLCASSLELAGAGYEQYFGPGTRLTVT.

J is TRBJ2-3 and V is TRBV6-1, with D possibly matching TRBD1 (5 bases). CDR1 and CDR2 from the germline V gene are MNHNS and SASEGT. The CDR3 is made up of 16 amino acids. V lost 3 bases and J lost 0, with 13 bases in between. The CDR3, as DNA: TGTGCCAGCAGTGACAGGGCGGATATTAGCACAGATACGCAGTATTTT. This codes for CASSDRADISTDTQYF.

This clone was detected only once. The chain uses TRBV5-6 and TRBJ2-1; 13 bases fit TRBD2. The CDR3 has 16 amino acids. In germline, CDR1 is SGHDT, CDR2 YYEEEE. With V trimmed by 3 bases and J by 5 bases, 5 bases remained unmatched. CDR3 coding DNA: TGTGCCAGCAGCTCACTAGCGGGAGGGCCCGACAATGAGCAGTTCTTC. Protein product: CASSSLAGGPDNEQFF. The variable domain in full, completed from reference TRBV5-6 and TRBJ2-1, reads DAGVTQSPTHLIKTRGQQVTLRCSPKSGHDTVSWYQQALGQGPQFIFQYYEEEERQRGNFPDRFSGHQFPNYSSELNVNALLLGDSALYLCASSSLAGGPDNEQFFGPGTRLTVL.

CDR3 nucleotides: TGTGCCAGCAGCTCAACCGACAGGGCCTACGAGCAGTACTTC. Its translation: CASSSTDRAYEQYF. The V call is TRBV5-6, the J call TRBJ2-7; 7 bases map to TRBD1. J gave up 2 bases and V 3 bases, and 5 bases lay outside the gene matches. The CDR3 runs 14 residues. The germline CDR1 and CDR2 sequences are SGHDT and YYEEEE.

At least ten counts were recorded for this clone. The chain couples TRBV7-2 to TRBJ1-3, with 7 bases aligning to TRBD1. CDR1 and CDR2 (germline): SGHTA, FQGNSA. The V and J ends lost 2 bases and 2 bases, in that order; junction bases with no gene match: 3. The CDR3 is made up of 15 amino acids. The DNA of the CDR3 is TGTGCCAGCAGCTTATCGCAGGGGGCTGGAAACACCATATATTTT. Translated: CASSLSQGAGNTIYF.

This clone was recorded once. The CDR3 bases are TGTGCCATCAGTTCTAGCCCTCACAGCGGGAGCTCCTACAATGAGCAGTTCTTC. Translated: CAISSSPHSGSSYNEQFF. The genes are TRBV10-3 and TRBJ2-1; TRBD2 matches at 8 bases. The CDR3 is made up of 18 amino acids. V dropped 5 bases and J dropped 0; count of bases not matched to a gene: 12. In germline, CDR1 is ENHRY, CDR2 SYGVKD.

This chain uses TRBV9 with TRBJ2-1; D remains unclear. The CDR3 runs to 15 residues. The germline V gene encodes CDR1 SGDLS and CDR2 YYNGEE. Between the trimmed V and J ends, which lost 0 bases and 2 bases, there was a span of 9 bases. The CDR3 nucleotides are TGTGCCAGCAGCGTAGGGTTATCGGCCTACAATGAGCAGTTCTTC. It codes for CASSVGLSAYNEQFF.

The chain is built from TRBV27 and TRBJ2-3; 13 positions agree with TRBD2. The CDR3 is 17 residues long. With 4 bases clipped from V and 3 bases from J, the junction kept 7 bases outside the gene matches. Germline CDR1 and CDR2: MNHEY and SMNVEV (reference sequence). In nucleotides, the CDR3 is TGTGCCAGCAGTTACCGAGGACTAGCGGGAGTAACAGATACGCAGTATTTT. Translation: CASSYRGLAGVTDTQYF.

The genes are TRBV5-6 and TRBJ2-7, with 10 bases identical to TRBD2. The CDR3 spans 14 residues. V was pared by 6 bases and J by 3 bases, with 6 bases of the junction left unmatched. Germline V gene lookup returns CDR1 SGHDT and CDR2 YYEEEE. The CDR3 loop reads CASMAGTSVYEQYF. The CDR3 DNA follows: TGTGCCAGCATGGCCGGGACTAGCGTCTACGAGCAGTACTTC.

This clone was counted between two and nine times. V and J are TRBV6-1 and TRBJ1-3; D gene ambiguous. The germline V gene has CDR1 MNHNS and CDR2 SASEGT. This CDR3 has 12 residues. Trimming took 6 bases from V and 2 from J, leaving 5 bases between them. CDR3 in amino acids: CASSATGNTIYF. CDR3 nucleotides: TGTGCCAGCAGCGCTACTGGAAACACCATATATTTT.

The genes are TRBV7-6 and TRBJ2-5, with 7 bases fitting TRBD1. The V gene end was trimmed by 5 bases and the J gene end by 4 bases; junction bases not matched to a gene: 4. CDR1 SGHVS and CDR2 FNYEAQ come from the germline V gene. The CDR3 spans 13 residues. DNA for the CDR3: TGTGCCAGCAGCCCGAGACAGGGAGAGACCCAGTACTTC. Protein product: CASSPRQGETQYF.

The chain couples TRBV29-1 to TRBJ2-7; TRBD1 might be the D (5 bases). The CDR3 covers 13 residues. Per the germline V gene, CDR1 is SQVTM and CDR2 is ANQGSEA. Deletions cut 2 bases from V and 1 base from J, with 9 bases between. CDR3 sequence: CSVEKTGSYEQYF. CDR3 nucleotide sequence: TGCAGCGTTGAAAAAACAGGTTCCTACGAGCAGTACTTC.

The J gene is TRBJ1-4, the V gene TRBV14, with a possible D match to TRBD1 (5 bases). From germline, CDR1 is SGHDN and CDR2 FVKESK. This CDR3 has 16 amino acids. V was trimmed by 0 bases and J by 7 bases, leaving 15 bases between them. The CDR3 is CASSQDPRQGSEKLFF. In DNA form, the CDR3 reads TGTGCCAGCAGCCAAGATCCCCGGCAGGGAAGTGAAAAACTGTTTTTT.

About this clone itself: At one end the junction does not follow the germline gene, possibly because of a read error. This chain uses TRBV14 with TRBJ1-2; D remains ambiguous. CDR3 size: 15 residues. Germline V gene data show CDR1 as SGHDN and CDR2 as FVKESK. The CDR3 protein is CVSSQEQPPNYGYTF. DNA of the CDR3: TGTGTCAGCAGCCAGGAACAGCCTCCTAACTATGGCTACACCTTC.

This clone was picked up one time. The chain joins TRBV7-2 to TRBJ2-5, with 7 bases lining up with TRBD1. V was clipped by 3 bases and J by 7 bases; unmatched bases: 8. The CDR3 sequence is 14 residues long. The V gene's germline CDR1 is SGHTA and CDR2 FQGNSA. The CDR3 bases are TGTGCCAGCAGCTTCTCCGGGACAGCCCCGACCCAGTACTTC. This translates into CASSFSGTAPTQYF.

This sequence joins TRBV6-5 and TRBJ1-1; 9 bases fit TRBD1. The CDR3 sequence is 13 residues long. The germline V gene encodes CDR1 MNHEY and CDR2 SVGAGI. Trimming removed 7 bases from V and 5 bases from J; junction bases left unmatched: 5. DNA of the CDR3: TGTGCCAGCACTGAGACAGGGGGGACTGAAGCTTTCTTT. Translation: CASTETGGTEAFF.

This chain joins TRBV2 and TRBJ1-1; D is possibly TRBD1 (6 bases). V was shortened by 2 bases and J by 3 bases, with 10 bases between the two germline ends. This CDR3 is built from 14 residues. Germline loops: CDR1 SNHLY, CDR2 FYNNEI. CDR3 bases: TGTGCCAGCAGTGAACAGGGGCGCGACACTGAAGCTTTCTTT. This sequence encodes CASSEQGRDTEAFF.

This chain joins TRBV25-1 and TRBJ2-5; 10 bases are a match to TRBD2. This CDR3 comprises 16 residues. CDR1 is MGHDK, CDR2 SYGVNS, per germline. J gave up 4 bases and V 0 bases, and 5 bases lay outside the gene matches. The CDR3 here is CASSEYLAGEAETQYF. CDR3 bases: TGTGCCAGCAGTGAATACCTAGCGGGAGAGGCAGAGACCCAGTACTTC.

V and J are TRBV7-2 and TRBJ2-5; tentatively, D is TRBD2 (6 bases). Gene TRBJ2-7 matches the end of the DNA better, so the J call may be wrong. This CDR3 contains 14 residues. Germline V gene sequence: CDR1 SGHTA, CDR2 FQGNSA. The CDR3 nucleotides read TGTGCCAGCAGCCTCACGGGAGCCACCTACGAGCAGTACTTC. Residues: CASSLTGATYEQYF.

This chain uses TRBV5-1 with TRBJ2-1, with 11 bases identical to TRBD2. With 0 bases clipped from V and 7 bases from J, the junction kept 3 bases outside the gene matches. This CDR3 spans 15 amino acids. Germline CDR1 reads SGHRS; CDR2 reads YFSETQ. The CDR3 sequence is CASSLVVAGGNEQFF. The CDR3 region has the DNA TGCGCCAGCAGCTTGGTGGTAGCGGGAGGGAATGAGCAGTTCTTC.

The gene calls are TRBV11-1 and TRBJ2-7; possible D gene TRBD1, 6 bases. Germline assignment: CDR1 SGHAT and CDR2 FQDESV (reference sequence). The CDR3 consists of 14 residues. V lost 2 bases and J lost 4, with 12 bases in between. The CDR3 DNA reads as TGTGCCAGCAGCTTATTAGGCCAGGGGTACGAGCAGTACTTC. This codes for CASSLLGQGYEQYF.

J is TRBJ2-5 and V is TRBV18; 14 nucleotides match TRBD2. Germline values: CDR1 KGHSH, CDR2 LQKENI. The CDR3 is 16 residues long. Trimming removed 4 bases from V and 1 base from J; junction bases left unmatched: 2. The CDR3 loop is CASSRLAGGIQETQYF. The CDR3 DNA follows: TGTGCCAGCTCACGACTAGCGGGAGGGATCCAAGAGACCCAGTACTTC.